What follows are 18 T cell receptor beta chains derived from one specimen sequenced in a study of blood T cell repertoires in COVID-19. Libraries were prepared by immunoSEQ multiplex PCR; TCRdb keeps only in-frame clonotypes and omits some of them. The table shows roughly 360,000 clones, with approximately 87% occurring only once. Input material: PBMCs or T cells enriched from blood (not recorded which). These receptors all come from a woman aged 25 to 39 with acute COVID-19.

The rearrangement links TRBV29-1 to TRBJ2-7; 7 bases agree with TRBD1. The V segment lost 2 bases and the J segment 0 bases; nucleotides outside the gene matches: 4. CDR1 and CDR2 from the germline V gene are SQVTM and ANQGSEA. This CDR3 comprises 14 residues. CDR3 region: CSVEIPGGSYEQYF. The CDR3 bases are TGCAGCGTTGAAATTCCAGGGGGCTCCTACGAGCAGTACTTC.

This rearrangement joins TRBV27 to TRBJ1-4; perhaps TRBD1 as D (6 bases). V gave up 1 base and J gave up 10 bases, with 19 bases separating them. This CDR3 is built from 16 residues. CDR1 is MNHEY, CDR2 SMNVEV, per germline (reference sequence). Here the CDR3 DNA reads TGTGCCAGCAGTTTATGGCAGGGGTTTGGGGTTGGAAAACTGTTTTTT. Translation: CASSLWQGFGVGKLFF.

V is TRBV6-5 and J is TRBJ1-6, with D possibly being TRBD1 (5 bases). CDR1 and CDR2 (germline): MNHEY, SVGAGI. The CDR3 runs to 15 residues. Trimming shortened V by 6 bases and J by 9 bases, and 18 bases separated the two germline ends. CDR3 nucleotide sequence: TGTGCCAGCAGGGCGGACGGCTATCAGGGTTCACCCCTCCACTTT. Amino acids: CASRADGYQGSPLHF.

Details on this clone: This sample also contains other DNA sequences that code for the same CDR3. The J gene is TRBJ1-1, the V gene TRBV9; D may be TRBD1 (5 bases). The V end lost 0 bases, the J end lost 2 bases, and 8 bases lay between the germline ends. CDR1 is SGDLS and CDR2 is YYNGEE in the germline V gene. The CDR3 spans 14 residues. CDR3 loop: CASSVGQGNTEAFF. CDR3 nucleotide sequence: TGTGCCAGCAGCGTAGGTCAGGGCAACACTGAAGCTTTCTTT.

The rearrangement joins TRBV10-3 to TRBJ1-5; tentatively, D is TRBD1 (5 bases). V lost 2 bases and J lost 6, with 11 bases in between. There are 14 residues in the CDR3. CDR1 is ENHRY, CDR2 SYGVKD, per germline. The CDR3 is CAISEEQGGQPQHF. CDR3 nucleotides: TGTGCCATCAGTGAGGAGCAGGGAGGTCAGCCCCAGCATTTT.

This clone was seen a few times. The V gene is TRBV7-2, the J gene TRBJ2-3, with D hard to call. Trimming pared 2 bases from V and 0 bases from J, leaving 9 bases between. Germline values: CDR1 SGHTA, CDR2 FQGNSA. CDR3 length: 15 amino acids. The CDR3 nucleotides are TGTGCCAGCAGCTTATTTTCACAAAGCACAGATACGCAGTATTTT. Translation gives CASSLFSQSTDTQYF.

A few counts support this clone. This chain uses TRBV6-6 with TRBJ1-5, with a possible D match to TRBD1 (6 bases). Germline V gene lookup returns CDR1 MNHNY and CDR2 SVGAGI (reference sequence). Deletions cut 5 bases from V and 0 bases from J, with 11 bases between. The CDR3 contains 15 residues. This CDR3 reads CASSATGTSNQPQHF. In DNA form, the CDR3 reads TGTGCCAGCAGTGCTACAGGGACTAGCAATCAGCCCCAGCATTTT.

The CDR3 DNA follows: TGTGCCAGCAGTTCCTCAGGGTTGGGTCAGCCCCAGCATTTT. Its protein is CASSSSGLGQPQHF. The V gene is TRBV27, the J gene TRBJ1-5; tentative D call: TRBD1 (5 bases). This CDR3 contains 14 residues. Deletions cut 4 bases from V and 6 bases from J, with 13 bases between. Germline lookup yields CDR1 MNHEY and CDR2 SMNVEV (reference sequence).

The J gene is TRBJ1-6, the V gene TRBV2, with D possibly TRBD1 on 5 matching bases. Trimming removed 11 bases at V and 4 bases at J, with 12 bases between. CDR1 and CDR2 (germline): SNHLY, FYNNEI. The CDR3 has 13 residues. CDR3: CAGRGEYNSPLHF. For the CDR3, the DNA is TGTGCCGGGAGGGGAGAGTATAATTCACCCCTCCACTTT.

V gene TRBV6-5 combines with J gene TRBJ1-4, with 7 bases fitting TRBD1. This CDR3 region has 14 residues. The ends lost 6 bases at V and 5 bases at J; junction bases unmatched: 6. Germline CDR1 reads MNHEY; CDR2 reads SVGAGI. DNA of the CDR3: TGTGCCAGCAGACCGGGACAGAGAAATGAAAAACTGTTTTTT. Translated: CASRPGQRNEKLFF.

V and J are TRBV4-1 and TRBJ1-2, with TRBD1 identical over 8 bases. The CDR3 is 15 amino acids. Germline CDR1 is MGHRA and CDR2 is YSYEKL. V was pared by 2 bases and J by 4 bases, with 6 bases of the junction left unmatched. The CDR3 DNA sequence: TGCGCCAGCAGCCAACCGGGACAGGCCTTCTATGGCTACACCTTC. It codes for CASSQPGQAFYGYTF.

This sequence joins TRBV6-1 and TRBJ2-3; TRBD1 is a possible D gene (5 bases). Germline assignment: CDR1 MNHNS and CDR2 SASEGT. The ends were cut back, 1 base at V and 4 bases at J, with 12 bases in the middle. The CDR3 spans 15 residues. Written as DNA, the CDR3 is TGTGCCAGCAGTGAAGACAGGATCTTGGCAGATACGCAGTATTTT. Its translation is CASSEDRILADTQYF.

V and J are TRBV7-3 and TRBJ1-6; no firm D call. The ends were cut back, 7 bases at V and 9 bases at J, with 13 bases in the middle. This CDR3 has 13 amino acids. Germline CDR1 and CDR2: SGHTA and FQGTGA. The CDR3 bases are TGTGCCAGCACTGCAGGCCTGGGTTCACCCCTCCACTTT. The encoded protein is CASTAGLGSPLHF.

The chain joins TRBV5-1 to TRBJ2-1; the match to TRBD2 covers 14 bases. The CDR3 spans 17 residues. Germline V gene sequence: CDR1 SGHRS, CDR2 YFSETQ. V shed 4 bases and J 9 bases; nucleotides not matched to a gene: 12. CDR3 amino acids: CASSRETSGGAYSEQFF. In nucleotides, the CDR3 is TGCGCCAGCAGCCGCGAGACTAGCGGGGGGGCCTATAGTGAGCAGTTCTTC. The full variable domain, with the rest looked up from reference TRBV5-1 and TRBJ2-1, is KAGVTQTPRYLIKTRGQQVTLSCSPISGHRSVSWYQQTPGQGLQFLFEYFSETQRNKGNFPGRFSGRQFSNSRSEMNVSTLELGDSALYLCASSRETSGGAYSEQFFGPGTRLTVL.

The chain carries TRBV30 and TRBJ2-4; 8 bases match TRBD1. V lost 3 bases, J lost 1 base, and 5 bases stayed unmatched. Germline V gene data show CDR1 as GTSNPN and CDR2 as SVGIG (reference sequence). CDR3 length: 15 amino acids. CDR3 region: CAWRDRDAAKNIQYF. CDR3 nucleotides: TGTGCCTGGAGGGACAGGGATGCGGCCAAAAACATTCAGTACTTC. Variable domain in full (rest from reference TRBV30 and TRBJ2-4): SQTIHQWPATLVQPVGSPLSLECTVEGTSNPNLYWYRQAAGRGLQLLFYSVGIGQISSEVPQNLSASRPQDRQFILSSKKLLLSDSGFYLCAWRDRDAAKNIQYFGAGTRLSVL.

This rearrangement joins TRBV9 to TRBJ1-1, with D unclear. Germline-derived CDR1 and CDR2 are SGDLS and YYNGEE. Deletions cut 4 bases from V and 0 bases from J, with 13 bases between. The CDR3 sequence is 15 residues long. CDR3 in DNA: TGTGCCAGCAGCCCCCGGGCGGGGATGAACACTGAAGCTTTCTTT. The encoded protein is CASSPRAGMNTEAFF.

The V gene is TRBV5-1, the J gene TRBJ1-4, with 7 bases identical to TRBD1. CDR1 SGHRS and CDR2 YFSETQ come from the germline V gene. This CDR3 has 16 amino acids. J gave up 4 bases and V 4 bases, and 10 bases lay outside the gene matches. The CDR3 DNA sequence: TGCGCCAGCAGCGCAAACACCGGGACAGATAATGAAAAACTGTTTTTT. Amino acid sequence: CASSANTGTDNEKLFF.

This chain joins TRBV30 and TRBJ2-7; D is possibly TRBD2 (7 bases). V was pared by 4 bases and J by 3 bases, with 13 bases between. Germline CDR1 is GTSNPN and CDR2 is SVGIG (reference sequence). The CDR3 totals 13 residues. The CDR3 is CAWKGGTHYEQYF. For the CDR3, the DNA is TGTGCCTGGAAGGGGGGGACACACTACGAGCAGTACTTC.